Here is one TCR beta chain with its context. Its antigen is currently not known. No much larger clone is present one base from it, and per-base qualities are unavailable. This specimen comes from a study of blood T cell repertoires in COVID-19 (dated by TCRdb to about 2020). In terms of the full investigation: Samples from collaborators originated in the United States, Italy and Spain and spanned both the acute and convalescent phases of COVID-19. The samples were drawn from two sources: the first 160 participants of the ongoing ImmuneRACE study, and fewer than 1,500 subjects contributed by 6 global collaborators. Sample metadata almost always included a de-identified subject ID, COVID-19 status, age in years and sex. Where HLA class I and class II types were available, the types were taken from metadata supplied by the sample provider, not from assay-based typing. The repertoires were released in a freely available public database intended as a resource for research on the immune response to SARS-CoV-2. The material from the prospective study consisted of cDNA or gDNA derived from T cells, B-cell-depleted T cells, or PBMCs. Deeply sampled blood TCRbeta repertoires from subjects exposed to, actively infected with, or recovered from COVID-19 were included in the dataset.

TCRbeta CDR3 regions were amplified from genomic DNA by means of the immunoSEQ Assay, a bias-controlled multiplex PCR. For the original study's pipeline: Within the assay, amplification of reference gene primers was used to estimate how many nucleated cells each sample contained. Sequence reads were collapsed and filtered to measure the absolute abundance of every unique TCRbeta CDR3 rearrangement. For each sample, productive Simpson clonality was calculated as the square root of Simpson's diversity index across productive rearrangements. TCRdb re-hosts the immuneACCESS table, in-frame sequences only. Its copies lack some clones; in the studies checked, an unresolved V gene accounts for under half of them, and the cause for the rest is not known. The V and J calls and the clone size are those of that table, but D and trimming were determined from the DNA. The sample contains around 100,000 clones, about 88% of them found a single time. The biggest ten clones account for over 1.5% of the sample.

The CDR3 has 12 amino acids, counting the end cysteine and phenylalanine. This entry keeps only the CDR3 DNA: 36 bases, framed from base 1. V loses 5 bases of germline sequence and J loses 3 bases, and the interval between the two ends is 5 bases. CDR1 and CDR2 were assigned from the germline V gene (reference sequence) as LNHNV and YYDKDF. The investigation overall reported the following: The quantity of clinical and demographic metadata differed by source and by participant and was supplied without curation.

Collaborating institutions collected whole blood in K2EDTA tubes following their own protocols. For TCRbeta analysis, collaborators shipped samples as frozen whole blood, isolated PBMCs, or DNA extracted from either of those sample types. The sequence was collected from an elderly man with acute or convalescent COVID-19. Sequencing was done on a sample of peripheral blood. The chain links TRBV15 with TRBJ1-3; the D gene identity is not certain. The CDR3 region has the sequence CATSGNGNTIYF. In nucleotide form, the sequence is TGTGCCACCAGCGGCAATGGAAACACCATATATTTT.